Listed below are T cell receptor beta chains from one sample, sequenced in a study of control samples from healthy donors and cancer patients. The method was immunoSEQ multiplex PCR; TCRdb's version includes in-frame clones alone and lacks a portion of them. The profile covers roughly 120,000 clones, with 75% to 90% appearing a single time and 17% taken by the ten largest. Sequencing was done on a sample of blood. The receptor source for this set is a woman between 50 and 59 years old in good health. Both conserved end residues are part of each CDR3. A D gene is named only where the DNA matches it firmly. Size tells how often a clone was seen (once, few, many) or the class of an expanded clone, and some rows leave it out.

CDR3nt: TGCGCCAGCAGCTGGGCACCAGCGGGGGGCGGAAGCTCCTACGAGCAGTACTTC; CDR3aa: CASSWAPAGGGSSYEQYF; d_gene: TRBD2; j_gene: TRBJ2-7; abundance: .; v_gene: TRBV4-1
CDR3nt: TGTGCCAGCAGTTACCGAATGGGGGGGCAGGACTATGGCTACACCTTC; CDR3aa: CASSYRMGGQDYGYTF; d_gene: .; j_gene: TRBJ1-2; abundance: .; v_gene: TRBV6-6
CDR3nt: TGTGCCAGCAGCCGGTTTACAGGGGACACTGAAGCTTTCTTT; CDR3aa: CASSRFTGDTEAFF; d_gene: TRBD1; j_gene: TRBJ1-1; abundance: .; v_gene: TRBV16
CDR3nt: TGTGCCACCAGTGATCCGCGGGAGGTCGGGACGCAGTATTTT; CDR3aa: CATSDPREVGTQYF; d_gene: TRBD2; j_gene: TRBJ2-3; abundance: .; v_gene: TRBV24-1
CDR3nt: TGTGCCAGCAGCTACGCCTGGGCACCGACGTCCTACGAGCAGTACTTC; CDR3aa: CASSYAWAPTSYEQYF; d_gene: .; j_gene: TRBJ2-7; abundance: .; v_gene: TRBV7-8
CDR3nt: TGTGCCTGGGGACGGGGGAAGACCACTGAAGCTTTCTTT; CDR3aa: CAWGRGKTTEAFF; d_gene: .; j_gene: TRBJ1-1; abundance: .; v_gene: TRBV30
CDR3nt: TGTGCCAGCAGTTTATCGGGGACAGGGGGCGCCTATGGCTACACCTTC; CDR3aa: CASSLSGTGGAYGYTF; d_gene: TRBD1; j_gene: TRBJ1-2; abundance: .; v_gene: TRBV28
CDR3nt: TGCGCCAGCAGCCAAGAGGGTGACAGGGTCTATGGCTACACCTTC; CDR3aa: CASSQEGDRVYGYTF; d_gene: TRBD1; j_gene: TRBJ1-2; abundance: once; v_gene: TRBV4-3
CDR3nt: TGTGCCTGGTCACAGGGGTTGAACACTGAAGCTTTCTTT; CDR3aa: CAWSQGLNTEAFF; d_gene: TRBD1; j_gene: TRBJ1-1; abundance: .; v_gene: TRBV30
CDR3nt: TGTGCCAGTAGTTCACTCGGGGCCAACGTCCTGACTTTC; CDR3aa: CASSSLGANVLTF; d_gene: .; j_gene: TRBJ2-6; abundance: once; v_gene: TRBV19
CDR3nt: TGTGCCAGCAGCTTTAACACCGGGGAGCTGTTTTTT; CDR3aa: CASSFNTGELFF; d_gene: .; j_gene: TRBJ2-2; abundance: .; v_gene: TRBV5-6
CDR3nt: TGTGCCAGCAGCTCCAGGCCGGGAATGAACACTGAAGCTTTCTTT; CDR3aa: CASSSRPGMNTEAFF; d_gene: .; j_gene: TRBJ1-1; abundance: .; v_gene: TRBV7-9
CDR3nt: TGCGCCAGCAGCCAAGATCTTGGCCCTCAGCCCCAGCATTTT; CDR3aa: CASSQDLGPQPQHF; d_gene: .; j_gene: TRBJ1-5; abundance: once; v_gene: TRBV4-3
CDR3nt: TGTGCCAGCAGCCCTAATAGCGGGTACAATGAGCAGTTCTTC; CDR3aa: CASSPNSGYNEQFF; d_gene: TRBD2; j_gene: TRBJ2-1; abundance: .; v_gene: TRBV11-3
CDR3nt: TGTGCCACCAGTGGATACCCGGGACTAGCGGGAGGTGAGCAGTTCTTC; CDR3aa: CATSGYPGLAGGEQFF; d_gene: TRBD2; j_gene: TRBJ2-1; abundance: .; v_gene: TRBV24-1
CDR3nt: TGTGCCAGCAGCCGCCGACAGGGGGGTGGAAACACCATATATTTT; CDR3aa: CASSRRQGGGNTIYF; d_gene: TRBD1; j_gene: TRBJ1-3; abundance: .; v_gene: TRBV7-6
CDR3nt: TGTGCCAGTAGTCCGGGACTAGCGGGAGAGACCCAGTACTTC; CDR3aa: CASSPGLAGETQYF; d_gene: TRBD2; j_gene: TRBJ2-5; abundance: .; v_gene: TRBV19
CDR3nt: TGTGCCAGCAGCTTAGTGGCAGGGGGCGAGGTCACTGAAGCTTTCTTT; CDR3aa: CASSLVAGGEVTEAFF; d_gene: TRBD1; j_gene: TRBJ1-1; abundance: .; v_gene: TRBV7-2
CDR3nt: TGTGCCAGTAGTACCTCGCGATGGGCCCAGCATTTT; CDR3aa: CASSTSRWAQHF; d_gene: .; j_gene: TRBJ1-5; abundance: .; v_gene: TRBV19
CDR3nt: TGTGCCATCAGCCGGGGTCAGGAAGCTTTCTTT; CDR3aa: CAISRGQEAFF; d_gene: .; j_gene: TRBJ1-1; abundance: few; v_gene: TRBV10-3
CDR3nt: TGCGCCAGCAGAACCGGGGTAGATACGCAGTATTTT; CDR3aa: CASRTGVDTQYF; d_gene: .; j_gene: TRBJ2-3; abundance: .; v_gene: TRBV5-1
CDR3nt: TGTGCCAGTAGACGTAACCCGGGACTTGACACAGATACGCAGTATTTT; CDR3aa: CASRRNPGLDTDTQYF; d_gene: .; j_gene: TRBJ2-3; abundance: .; v_gene: TRBV19
CDR3nt: TGTGCCAGCAGTCGGGCCCGGCAGTTCTTC; CDR3aa: CASSRARQFF; d_gene: .; j_gene: TRBJ2-1; abundance: .; v_gene: TRBV12-3/TRBV12-4
CDR3nt: TGTGCCAGTAGTGTCACAGGGGATGTCGGCGAGCAGTACTTC; CDR3aa: CASSVTGDVGEQYF; d_gene: TRBD1; j_gene: TRBJ2-7; abundance: once; v_gene: TRBV19
CDR3nt: TGTGCCAGCTCATCTTCACCCATGAAATCCCTTTCCTATAATTCACCCCTCCACTTT; CDR3aa: CASSSSPMKSLSYNSPLHF; d_gene: .; j_gene: TRBJ1-6; abundance: .; v_gene: TRBV18
CDR3nt: TGTGCCACCAGCAGAGGGCAACTAGCGGGGGAAAACATTCAGTACTTC; CDR3aa: CATSRGQLAGENIQYF; d_gene: TRBD2; j_gene: TRBJ2-4; abundance: .; v_gene: TRBV15
CDR3nt: TGTGCCAGCAGCGTAAAGGGGGCTGACTATGGCTACACCTTC; CDR3aa: CASSVKGADYGYTF; d_gene: TRBD1; j_gene: TRBJ1-2; abundance: once; v_gene: TRBV9
CDR3nt: TGTGCCAGCAGTCCCATTTGGGGAGCCAAAAACATTCAGTACTTC; CDR3aa: CASSPIWGAKNIQYF; d_gene: .; j_gene: TRBJ2-4; abundance: .; v_gene: TRBV11-2